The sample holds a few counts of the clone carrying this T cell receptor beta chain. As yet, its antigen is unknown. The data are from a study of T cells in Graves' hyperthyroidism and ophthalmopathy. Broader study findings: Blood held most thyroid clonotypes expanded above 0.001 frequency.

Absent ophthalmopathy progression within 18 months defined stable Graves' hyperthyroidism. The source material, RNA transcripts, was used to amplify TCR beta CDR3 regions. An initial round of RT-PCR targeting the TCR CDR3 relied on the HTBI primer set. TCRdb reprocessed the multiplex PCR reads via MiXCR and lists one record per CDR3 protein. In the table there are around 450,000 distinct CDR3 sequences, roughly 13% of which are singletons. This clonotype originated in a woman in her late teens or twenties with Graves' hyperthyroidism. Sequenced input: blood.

For the CDR3, the DNA is TGTGCCAGCAGCCAAGGCGTACTAGCGGGAGGGCCCGAGACCCAGTACTTC. Amino acids: CASSQGVLAGGPETQYF. This chain links TRBV3-1 with TRBJ2-5, with TRBD2 identical over 13 bases. The V segment lost 1 base and the J segment 5 bases; nucleotides outside the gene matches: 7. From germline, CDR1 is LGHDT and CDR2 YNNKEL (reference sequence). CDR3 length: 17 amino acids.